Listed below are T cell receptor beta chains from one sample, sequenced in a study of T cells in Graves' hyperthyroidism and ophthalmopathy. MiXCR, run by TCRdb on the multiplex PCR reads, gives a single entry per CDR3 protein. This table holds fewer than 750,000 distinct CDR3 sequences, 14% to 15% found once. Sequenced: blood. All receptors come from a woman between 40 and 55 years old with Graves' ophthalmopathy. Both conserved end residues are part of each CDR3. D genes are given only for firm matches. Clone size is shown for a subset of rows, as once, few, many or a class of expanded clone.

d_call: .
j_call: TRBJ1-1
clone_size: .
v_call: TRBV6-2/TRBV6-3
cdr3_aa: CASSYSIASTEAFF
cdr3_nt: TGTGCCAGCAGTTACTCGATTGCGAGCACTGAAGCTTTCTTT

d_call: .
j_call: TRBJ1-2
clone_size: many
v_call: TRBV20-1
cdr3_aa: CSAPPRVGYGYTF
cdr3_nt: TGCAGTGCTCCACCCCGGGTAGGGTATGGCTACACCTTC

d_call: .
j_call: TRBJ1-2
clone_size: many
v_call: TRBV13
cdr3_aa: CASSWLDGYTF
cdr3_nt: TGTGCCAGCAGCTGGCTCGATGGCTACACCTTC

d_call: .
j_call: TRBJ2-7
clone_size: .
v_call: TRBV7-2
cdr3_aa: CASRHTDIHEQYF
cdr3_nt: TGTGCCAGCAGACACACCGACATTCACGAGCAGTACTTC

d_call: .
j_call: TRBJ1-2
clone_size: many
v_call: TRBV27
cdr3_aa: CASSLRFMGYGYTF
cdr3_nt: TGTGCCAGCAGTTTAAGATTTATGGGGTATGGCTACACCTTC

d_call: .
j_call: TRBJ2-2
clone_size: many
v_call: TRBV6-1
cdr3_aa: CASSELDYPNTGELFF
cdr3_nt: TGTGCCAGCAGTGAATTGGACTACCCGAACACCGGGGAGCTGTTTTTT

d_call: TRBD2
j_call: TRBJ2-7
clone_size: many
v_call: TRBV19
cdr3_aa: CASSIGPSGIYEQYF
cdr3_nt: TGTGCCAGTAGTATAGGTCCTAGCGGGATCTACGAGCAGTACTTC

d_call: .
j_call: TRBJ1-1
clone_size: many
v_call: TRBV9
cdr3_aa: CASSVGDRVNTEAFF
cdr3_nt: TGTGCCAGCAGCGTAGGGGACCGAGTGAACACTGAAGCTTTCTTT

d_call: .
j_call: TRBJ1-2
clone_size: few
v_call: TRBV29-1
cdr3_aa: CSVGARGYGYTF
cdr3_nt: TGCAGCGTTGGGGCCAGGGGCTATGGCTACACCTTC

d_call: .
j_call: TRBJ2-5
clone_size: many
v_call: TRBV5-6
cdr3_aa: CASSSSDPWETQYF
cdr3_nt: TGTGCCAGCAGCTCAAGCGACCCTTGGGAGACCCAGTACTTC

d_call: .
j_call: TRBJ2-4
clone_size: many
v_call: TRBV30
cdr3_aa: CALLGIAKNIQYF
cdr3_nt: TGTGCCCTCCTGGGAATAGCCAAAAACATTCAGTACTTC

d_call: .
j_call: TRBJ2-2
clone_size: many
v_call: TRBV12-3/TRBV12-4
cdr3_aa: CASSNRVGTGELFF
cdr3_nt: TGTGCCAGCAGTAACAGGGTGGGGACCGGGGAGCTGTTTTTT

d_call: .
j_call: TRBJ2-7
clone_size: many
v_call: TRBV12-3/TRBV12-4
cdr3_aa: CASRFGTRVSSDEQYF
cdr3_nt: TGTGCCAGCAGGTTCGGTACTCGAGTCTCCTCCGACGAGCAGTACTTC

d_call: TRBD1
j_call: TRBJ1-2
clone_size: many
v_call: TRBV6-5
cdr3_aa: CASRGDRVNGYTF
cdr3_nt: TGTGCCAGCAGAGGGGACAGGGTTAATGGCTACACCTTC

d_call: TRBD2
j_call: TRBJ2-7
clone_size: .
v_call: TRBV3-1
cdr3_aa: CASSRREAYEQYF
cdr3_nt: TGTGCCAGCAGCCGTCGGGAGGCCTACGAGCAGTACTTC

d_call: .
j_call: TRBJ1-1
clone_size: many
v_call: TRBV19
cdr3_aa: CASSIAGRLTEAFF
cdr3_nt: TGTGCCAGTAGTATAGCTGGCAGGCTGACTGAAGCTTTCTTT

d_call: TRBD2
j_call: TRBJ2-7
clone_size: many
v_call: TRBV28
cdr3_aa: CASSLGSAGGYYEQYF
cdr3_nt: TGTGCCAGCAGCCTGGGATCAGCGGGAGGTTACTACGAGCAGTACTTC

d_call: .
j_call: TRBJ1-1
clone_size: .
v_call: TRBV2
cdr3_aa: CASRLRMNTEAFF
cdr3_nt: TGTGCCAGCAGACTTCGGATGAACACTGAAGCTTTCTTT

d_call: .
j_call: TRBJ2-3
clone_size: .
v_call: TRBV6-1
cdr3_aa: CASSEPRADTQYF
cdr3_nt: TGTGCCAGCAGTGAACCCCGGGCAGATACGCAGTATTTT

d_call: .
j_call: TRBJ2-3
clone_size: few
v_call: TRBV9
cdr3_aa: CASSEFRGGLFADTQYF
cdr3_nt: TGTGCCAGCAGCGAGTTCCGAGGGGGACTCTTCGCAGATACGCAGTATTTT

d_call: TRBD1
j_call: TRBJ1-2
clone_size: .
v_call: TRBV3-1
cdr3_aa: CASSQDRPDRGLGYTF
cdr3_nt: TGTGCCAGCAGCCAAGATCGCCCCGACAGGGGGCTAGGCTACACCTTC

d_call: .
j_call: TRBJ1-3
clone_size: many
v_call: TRBV12-3/TRBV12-4
cdr3_aa: CASKSIRDGVGVTIYF
cdr3_nt: TGTGCCAGCAAATCAATCCGGGACGGGGTAGGTGTCACCATATATTTT

d_call: TRBD1
j_call: TRBJ2-7
clone_size: many
v_call: TRBV28
cdr3_aa: CASETGGDTYEQYF
cdr3_nt: TGTGCCAGCGAGACAGGGGGCGATACCTACGAGCAGTACTTC

d_call: TRBD2
j_call: TRBJ2-7
clone_size: many
v_call: TRBV6-2/TRBV6-3
cdr3_aa: CASSYAGGPYEQYF
cdr3_nt: TGTGCCAGCAGTTACGCGGGGGGCCCCTACGAGCAGTACTTC

d_call: TRBD2
j_call: TRBJ2-2
clone_size: .
v_call: TRBV6-2/TRBV6-3
cdr3_aa: CASRAGGGELFF
cdr3_nt: TGTGCCAGCAGGGCGGGAGGTGGGGAGCTGTTTTTT

d_call: TRBD1
j_call: TRBJ1-1
clone_size: once
v_call: TRBV12-3/TRBV12-4
cdr3_aa: CASTKDRGTEAFF
cdr3_nt: TGTGCCAGCACTAAGGACAGGGGCACTGAAGCTTTCTTT

d_call: TRBD2
j_call: TRBJ2-7
clone_size: few
v_call: TRBV11-2
cdr3_aa: CASGLADDYEQYF
cdr3_nt: TGTGCCAGCGGACTAGCGGATGACTACGAGCAATACTTC